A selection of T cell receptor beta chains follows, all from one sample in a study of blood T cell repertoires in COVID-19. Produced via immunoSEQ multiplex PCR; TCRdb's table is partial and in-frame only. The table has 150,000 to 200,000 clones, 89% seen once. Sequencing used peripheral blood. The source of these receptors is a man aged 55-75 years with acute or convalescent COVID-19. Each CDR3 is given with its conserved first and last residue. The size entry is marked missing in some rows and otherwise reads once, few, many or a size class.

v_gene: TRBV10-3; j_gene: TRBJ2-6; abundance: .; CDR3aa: CAISPTSGGTGANVLTF
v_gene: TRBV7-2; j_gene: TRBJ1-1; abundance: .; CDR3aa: CASSKRNTGLNTEAFF
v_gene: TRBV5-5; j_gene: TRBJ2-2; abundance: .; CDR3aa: CASNSAPRTGNTGELFF
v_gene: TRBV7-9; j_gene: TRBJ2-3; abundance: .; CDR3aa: CASSRDGGGAGDTQYF
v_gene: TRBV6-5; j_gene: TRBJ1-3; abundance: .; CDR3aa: CASRQSISGNTIYF
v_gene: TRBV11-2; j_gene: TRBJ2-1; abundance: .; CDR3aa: CASSLAGTVAEQFF
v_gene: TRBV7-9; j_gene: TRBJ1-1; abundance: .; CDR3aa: CASSLRQTGGDTEAFF
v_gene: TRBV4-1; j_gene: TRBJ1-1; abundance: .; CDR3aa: CASSQEDRGTEAFF
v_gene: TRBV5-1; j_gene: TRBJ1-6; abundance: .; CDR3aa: CASSLAGQGYGSPLHF
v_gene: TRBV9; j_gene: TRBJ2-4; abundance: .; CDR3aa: CASGTGPKNIQYF
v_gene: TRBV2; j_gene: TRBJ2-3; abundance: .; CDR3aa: CASSPTGSRTDTQYF
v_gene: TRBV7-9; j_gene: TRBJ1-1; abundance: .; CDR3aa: CASSKRGGQNTEAFF
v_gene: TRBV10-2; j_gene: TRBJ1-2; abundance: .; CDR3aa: CASSEGQAGGYTF
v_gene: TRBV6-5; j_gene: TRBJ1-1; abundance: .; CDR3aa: CASKGTGMNTEAFF
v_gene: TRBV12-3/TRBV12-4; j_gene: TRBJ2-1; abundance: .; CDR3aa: CASSFANEQFF
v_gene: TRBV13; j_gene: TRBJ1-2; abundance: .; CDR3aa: CASSVIRQGDYGYTF
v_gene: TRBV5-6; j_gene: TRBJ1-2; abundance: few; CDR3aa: CASSLTGGIAYGYTF
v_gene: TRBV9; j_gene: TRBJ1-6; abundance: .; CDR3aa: CASSVAPGSYNSPLHF
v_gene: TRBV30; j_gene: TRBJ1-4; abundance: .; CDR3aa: CAWNGGNEKLFF
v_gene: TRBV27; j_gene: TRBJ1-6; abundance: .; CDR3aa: CASSLGDINSPLHF
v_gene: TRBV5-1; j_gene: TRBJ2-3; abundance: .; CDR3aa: CASTVRDTLTDTQYF
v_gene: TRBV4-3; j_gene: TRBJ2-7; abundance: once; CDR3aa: CASSQTILRDRVSVEQYF
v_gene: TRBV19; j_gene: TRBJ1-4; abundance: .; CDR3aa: CASSKLQGSTATNEKLFF
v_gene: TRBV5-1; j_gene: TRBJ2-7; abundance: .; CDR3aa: CASSTGQGTYEQYF
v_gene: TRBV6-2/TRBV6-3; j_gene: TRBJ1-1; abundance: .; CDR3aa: CASSHGGVEAFF
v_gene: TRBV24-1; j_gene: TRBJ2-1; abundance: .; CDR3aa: CATSDPGQGDNEQFF
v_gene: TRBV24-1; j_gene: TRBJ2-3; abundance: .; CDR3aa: CATRGTGSDTQYF
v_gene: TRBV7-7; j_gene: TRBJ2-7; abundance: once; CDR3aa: CASSLGEGVFYEQYF
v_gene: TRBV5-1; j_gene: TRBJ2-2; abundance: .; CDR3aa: CASSLVPGQGPAGELFF
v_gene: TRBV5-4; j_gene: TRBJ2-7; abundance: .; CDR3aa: CASSPTTSGGSYEQYF
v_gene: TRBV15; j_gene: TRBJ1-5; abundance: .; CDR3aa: CATSRDRGGRNQPQHF
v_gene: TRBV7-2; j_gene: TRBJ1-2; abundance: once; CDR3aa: CASSRTGPYGYTF
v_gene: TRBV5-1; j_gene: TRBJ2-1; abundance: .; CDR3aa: CASSLAGGGKHEQFF
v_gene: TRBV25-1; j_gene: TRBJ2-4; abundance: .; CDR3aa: CASSDGTGLRVDIQYF
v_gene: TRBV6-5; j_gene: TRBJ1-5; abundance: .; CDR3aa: CASRQSNQPQHF
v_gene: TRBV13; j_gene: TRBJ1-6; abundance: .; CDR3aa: CASSLDRERNSPLHF
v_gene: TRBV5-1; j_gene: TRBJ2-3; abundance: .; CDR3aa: CASRTPLAGGGDTQYF
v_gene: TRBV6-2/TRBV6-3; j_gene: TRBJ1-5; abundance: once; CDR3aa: CASSSPGGGNQPQHF
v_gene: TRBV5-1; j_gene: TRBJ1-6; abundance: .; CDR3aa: CASSFGQGESPLHF
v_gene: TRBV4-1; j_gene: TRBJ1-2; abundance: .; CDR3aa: CASSQSGYYGYTF
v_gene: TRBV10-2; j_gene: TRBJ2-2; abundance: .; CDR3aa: CASSWTVNTGELFF